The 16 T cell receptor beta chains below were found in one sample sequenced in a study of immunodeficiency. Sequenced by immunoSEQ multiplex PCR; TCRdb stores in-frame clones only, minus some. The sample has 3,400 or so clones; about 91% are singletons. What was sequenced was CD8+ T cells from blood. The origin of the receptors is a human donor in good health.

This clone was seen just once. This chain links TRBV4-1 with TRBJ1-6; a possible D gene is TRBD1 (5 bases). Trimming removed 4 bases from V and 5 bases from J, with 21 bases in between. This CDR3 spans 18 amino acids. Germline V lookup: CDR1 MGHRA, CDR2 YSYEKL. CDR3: CASSPIPWGRPNNSPLHF. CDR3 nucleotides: TGCGCCAGCAGCCCAATACCTTGGGGGAGACCGAATAATTCACCCCTCCACTTT.

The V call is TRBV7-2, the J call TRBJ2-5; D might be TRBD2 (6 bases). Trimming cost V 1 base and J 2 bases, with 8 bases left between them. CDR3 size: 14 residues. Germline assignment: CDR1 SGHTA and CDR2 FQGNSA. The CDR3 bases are TGTGCCAGCAGCTTAGTGGGGGGACAAGAGACCCAGTACTTC. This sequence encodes CASSLVGGQETQYF.

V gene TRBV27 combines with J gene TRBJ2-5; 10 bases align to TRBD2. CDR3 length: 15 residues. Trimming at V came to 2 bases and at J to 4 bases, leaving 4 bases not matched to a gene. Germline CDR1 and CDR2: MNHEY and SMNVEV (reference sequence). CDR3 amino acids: CASSLGLAVGETQYF. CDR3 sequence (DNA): TGTGCCAGCAGTTTAGGACTAGCGGTCGGAGAGACCCAGTACTTC.

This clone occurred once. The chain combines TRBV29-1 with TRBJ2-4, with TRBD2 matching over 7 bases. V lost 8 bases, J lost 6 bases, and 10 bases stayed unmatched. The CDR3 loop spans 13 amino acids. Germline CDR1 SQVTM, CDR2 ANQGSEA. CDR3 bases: TGCAGCTTCACGGCGGGAGTGGGAAACATTCAGTACTTC. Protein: CSFTAGVGNIQYF.

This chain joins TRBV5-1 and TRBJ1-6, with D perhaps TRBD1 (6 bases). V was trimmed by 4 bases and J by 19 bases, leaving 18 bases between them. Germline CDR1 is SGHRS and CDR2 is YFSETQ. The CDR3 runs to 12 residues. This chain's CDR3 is CASSPDGWDIHF. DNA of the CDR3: TGCGCCAGCAGCCCAGATGGCTGGGACATTCACTTT. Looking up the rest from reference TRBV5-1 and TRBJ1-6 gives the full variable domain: KAGVTQTPRYLIKTRGQQVTLSCSPISGHRSVSWYQQTPGQGLQFLFEYFSETQRNKGNFPGRFSGRQFSNSRSEMNVSTLELGDSALYLCASSPDGWDIHFGNGTRLTVT.

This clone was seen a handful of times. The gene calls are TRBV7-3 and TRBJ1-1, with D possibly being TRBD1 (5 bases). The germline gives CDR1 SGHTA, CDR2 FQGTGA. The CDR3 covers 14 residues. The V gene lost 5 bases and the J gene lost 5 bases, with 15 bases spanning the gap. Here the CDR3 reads CASSQGLVGTEAFF. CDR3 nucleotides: TGTGCCAGCAGCCAGGGTTTAGTGGGAACTGAAGCTTTCTTT. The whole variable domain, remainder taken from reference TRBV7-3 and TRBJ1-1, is GAGVSQTPSNKVTEKGKYVELRCDPISGHTALYWYRQSLGQGPEFLIYFQGTGAADDSGLPNDRFFAVRPEGSVSTLKIQRTERGDSAVYLCASSQGLVGTEAFFGQGTRLTVV.

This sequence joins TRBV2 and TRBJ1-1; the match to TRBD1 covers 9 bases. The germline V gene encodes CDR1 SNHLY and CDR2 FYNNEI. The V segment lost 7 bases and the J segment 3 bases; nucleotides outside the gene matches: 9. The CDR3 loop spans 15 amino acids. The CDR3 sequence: CASTLSGQGYTEAFF. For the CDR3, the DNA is TGTGCCAGCACCCTATCGGGACAGGGTTACACTGAAGCTTTCTTT. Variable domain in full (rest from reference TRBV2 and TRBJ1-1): EPEVTQTPSHQVTQMGQEVILRCVPISNHLYFYWYRQILGQKVEFLVSFYNNEISEKSEIFDDQFSVERPDGSNFTLKIRSTKLEDSAMYFCASTLSGQGYTEAFFGQGTRLTVV.

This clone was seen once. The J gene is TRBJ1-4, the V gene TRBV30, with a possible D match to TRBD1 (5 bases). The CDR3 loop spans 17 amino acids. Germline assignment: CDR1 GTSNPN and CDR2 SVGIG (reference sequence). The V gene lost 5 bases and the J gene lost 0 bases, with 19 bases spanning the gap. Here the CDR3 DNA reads TGTGCCTGGGGATCTGGGGCAGTCAAGACAACTAATGAAAAACTGTTTTTT. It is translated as CAWGSGAVKTTNEKLFF.

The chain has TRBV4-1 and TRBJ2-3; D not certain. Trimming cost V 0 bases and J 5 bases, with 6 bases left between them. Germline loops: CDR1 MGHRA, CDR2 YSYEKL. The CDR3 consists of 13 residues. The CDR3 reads CASSQERLDTQYF. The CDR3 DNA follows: TGCGCCAGCAGCCAAGAAAGGTTAGATACGCAGTATTTT.

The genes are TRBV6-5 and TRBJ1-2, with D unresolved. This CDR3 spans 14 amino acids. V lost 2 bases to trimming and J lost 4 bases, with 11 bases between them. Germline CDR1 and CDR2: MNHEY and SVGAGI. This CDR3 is CASSYGPFIYGYTF. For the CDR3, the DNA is TGTGCCAGCAGTTACGGCCCGTTCATCTATGGCTACACCTTC.

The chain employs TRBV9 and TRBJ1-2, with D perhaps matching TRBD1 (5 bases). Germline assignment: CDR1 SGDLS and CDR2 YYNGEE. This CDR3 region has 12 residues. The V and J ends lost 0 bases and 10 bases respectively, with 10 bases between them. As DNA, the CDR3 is TGTGCCAGCAGCGTAGCTGGGGCTACCTACACCTTC. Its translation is CASSVAGATYTF.

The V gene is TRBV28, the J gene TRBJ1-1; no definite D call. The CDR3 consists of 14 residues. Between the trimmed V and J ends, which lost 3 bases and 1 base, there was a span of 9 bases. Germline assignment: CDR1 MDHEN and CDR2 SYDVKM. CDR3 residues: CASSFSLTNTEAFF. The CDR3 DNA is TGTGCCAGCAGTTTCAGCCTCACGAACACTGAAGCTTTCTTT.

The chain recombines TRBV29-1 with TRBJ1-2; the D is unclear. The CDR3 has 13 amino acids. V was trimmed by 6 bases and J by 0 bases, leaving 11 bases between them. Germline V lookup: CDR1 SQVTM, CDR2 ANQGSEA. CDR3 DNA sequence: TGCAGCGTCGTCGGCGGGGCTAACTATGGCTACACCTTC. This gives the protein CSVVGGANYGYTF.

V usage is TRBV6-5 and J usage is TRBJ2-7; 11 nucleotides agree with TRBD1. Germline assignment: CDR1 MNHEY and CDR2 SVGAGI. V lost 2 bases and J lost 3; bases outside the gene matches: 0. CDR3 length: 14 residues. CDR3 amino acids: CASSYGTGGYEQYF. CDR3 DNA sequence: TGTGCCAGCAGTTACGGGACAGGGGGCTACGAGCAGTACTTC.

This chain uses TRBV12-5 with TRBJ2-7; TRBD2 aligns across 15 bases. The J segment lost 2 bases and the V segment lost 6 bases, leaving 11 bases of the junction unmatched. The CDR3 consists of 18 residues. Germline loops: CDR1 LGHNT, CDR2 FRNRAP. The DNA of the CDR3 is TGTGCTAGTGGCCCAAGGACTAGCGGGAGGGCCGACCCCTACGAGCAGTACTTC. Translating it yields CASGPRTSGRADPYEQYF.

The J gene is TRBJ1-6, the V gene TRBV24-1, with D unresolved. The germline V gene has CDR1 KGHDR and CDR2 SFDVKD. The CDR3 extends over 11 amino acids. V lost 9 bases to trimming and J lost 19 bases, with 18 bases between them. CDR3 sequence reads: CATSFPSGPHF. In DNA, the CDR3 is TGTGCCACCTCCTTTCCCTCCGGGCCACACTTT.